This T cell receptor beta chain comes out of a study of blood T cell repertoires in COVID-19. The wider study: Specimens from acute and convalescent COVID-19 originated in the United States, Italy and Spain. From T cells, B-cell-depleted T cells, or PBMCs came the material, which was cDNA or gDNA.

How the authors handled the data: Amplification with reference gene primers provided the estimates of nucleated cell counts. Assay: immunoSEQ multiplex PCR; the TCRdb copy retains only in-frame clones and omits some. V, J and clone size were drawn from that table, and D and trimming were deduced from the DNA. The sample lists about 190,000 clones; just under 80% were seen once. This clone was seen a handful of times. V gave up 8 bases and J gave up 3 bases; unmatched junction bases: 10. CDR3 length: 14 amino acids. Germline V gene data show CDR1 as MNHEY and CDR2 as SMNVEV (reference sequence). This receptor was obtained from a woman older than 75 with active or convalescent COVID-19. Material: peripheral blood. The chain recombines TRBV27 with TRBJ2-7, with TRBD1 matching 7 bases. The CDR3 here is CASGPSTGIYEQYF. As DNA, the CDR3 is TGTGCCAGCGGCCCCTCGACAGGGATCTACGAGCAGTACTTC.